Listed here are 25 T cell receptor beta chains from one sample, sequenced in a study of technical replicates of blood from a handful of donors. Sequenced by immunoSEQ multiplex PCR; TCRdb stores in-frame clones only, minus some. Among under 95,000 clones listed, 95% to 98% were seen once. Sequencing was carried out using T cells isolated from PBMCs. The receptor set was obtained from a human donor in good health.

The chain uses TRBV4-1 and TRBJ1-1, with 8 bases that match TRBD1. V lost 1 base to trimming and J lost 8 bases; unmatched junction nucleotides: 12. CDR3 length equals 16 residues. Germline CDR1 is MGHRA and CDR2 is YSYEKL. CDR3 residues: CASSQAARGPEDEAFF. CDR3 in DNA: TGCGCCAGCAGCCAAGCTGCCAGGGGGCCTGAAGACGAAGCTTTCTTT.

CDR3 amino acids: CASSLESARRRNEQFF. As DNA, the CDR3 is TGCGCCAGCAGCTTGGAGTCGGCTAGGCGGCGCAATGAGCAGTTCTTC. V is TRBV5-1 and J is TRBJ2-1; no clear D gene. V was trimmed by 0 bases and J by 6 bases, leaving 16 bases between them. Germline V gives CDR1 SGHRS, CDR2 YFSETQ. The CDR3 runs 16 residues.

The J gene is TRBJ2-3, the V gene TRBV2, with 8 bases matching TRBD2. CDR3 length equals 18 residues. V shed 1 base, J shed 2 bases, and the junction held 11 bases outside the gene matches. Germline-derived CDR1 and CDR2 are SNHLY and FYNNEI. This CDR3 reads CASSEGIAGRFPTDTQYF. For the CDR3, the DNA is TGTGCCAGCAGTGAAGGCATAGCGGGAAGGTTCCCCACAGATACGCAGTATTTT. Full variable domain (missing parts from reference TRBV2 and TRBJ2-3): EPEVTQTPSHQVTQMGQEVILRCVPISNHLYFYWYRQILGQKVEFLVSFYNNEISEKSEIFDDQFSVERPDGSNFTLKIRSTKLEDSAMYFCASSEGIAGRFPTDTQYFGPGTRLTVL.

V usage is TRBV28 and J usage is TRBJ2-4; unclear D gene. V was clipped by 8 bases and J by 0 bases, with 20 bases between them. This CDR3 comprises 17 residues. The germline V gene encodes CDR1 MDHEN and CDR2 SYDVKM. The CDR3 nucleotides are TGTGCCAGCCAGACCCCGGAGATGGTGTCAGCCAAAAACATTCAGTACTTC. Translated: CASQTPEMVSAKNIQYF.

V is TRBV7-2 and J is TRBJ2-7, with D hard to call. Trimming cost V 5 bases and J 1 base, with 18 bases left between them. Germline values: CDR1 SGHTA, CDR2 FQGNSA. CDR3 length: 16 residues. Here the CDR3 DNA reads TGTGCCAGCAGCGCCCGCGGATACGTCGAATCCTACGAGCAGTACTTC. Its protein product is CASSARGYVESYEQYF.

A single count supports this clone. The chain employs TRBV30 and TRBJ2-5, with 10 nucleotides matching TRBD2. Germline V gene lookup returns CDR1 GTSNPN and CDR2 SVGIG (reference sequence). There are 15 residues in the CDR3. J gave up 5 bases and V 2 bases, and 8 bases lay outside the gene matches. The CDR3 reads CAWSISGGAWETQYF. The CDR3 DNA reads as TGTGCCTGGAGTATAAGCGGGGGGGCCTGGGAGACCCAGTACTTC.

With regard to this clone: An end of the junction does not agree with germline; a read error may underlie this. The chain carries TRBV5-1 and TRBJ1-1; D not certain. The CDR3 runs to 12 residues. In germline, CDR1 is SGHRS, CDR2 YFSETQ. The CDR3 here is CASTLSGAEAFF. The CDR3 region has the DNA TGCGCCAGCACCTTGAGCGGCGCTGAAGCTTTCTTT.

The chain recombines TRBV5-1 with TRBJ2-7; 7 bases align to TRBD1. Germline-derived CDR1 and CDR2 are SGHRS and YFSETQ. The CDR3 has 15 amino acids. V dropped 0 bases and J dropped 4; count of bases not matched to a gene: 7. The CDR3 nucleotides are TGCGCCAGCAGCTTGGGGGGGACAGACTCATACGAGCAGTACTTC. Amino acid sequence: CASSLGGTDSYEQYF.

The chain recombines TRBV5-1 with TRBJ1-4; D is possibly TRBD1 (5 bases). The CDR3 length is 17 residues. Germline V gene sequence: CDR1 SGHRS, CDR2 YFSETQ. Between the trimmed V and J ends, which lost 1 base and 4 bases, there was a span of 17 bases. The CDR3 sequence: CASSLSLGAESNEKLFF. DNA of the CDR3: TGCGCCAGCAGCTTGAGCTTAGGGGCTGAGAGTAATGAAAAACTGTTTTTT.

The chain combines TRBV6-6 with TRBJ2-1; a weak D match, TRBD2 (6 bases). Germline V gives CDR1 MNHNY, CDR2 SVGAGI (reference sequence). This CDR3 is built from 12 residues. Between the trimmed V and J ends, which lost 5 bases and 4 bases, there was a span of 6 bases. CDR3 DNA sequence: TGTGCCAGCAGTAGCGGGTACAATGAGCAGTTCTTC. As protein: CASSSGYNEQFF.

The V and J genes are TRBV9 and TRBJ1-2, with TRBD1 matching 10 bases. The CDR3 is 15 amino acids. CDR1 is SGDLS, CDR2 YYNGEE, per germline. Germline trimming cut 0 bases from V and 4 bases from J; bases unmatched to any gene: 3. CDR3 in amino acids: CASSVGGQGVYGYTF. Here the CDR3 DNA reads TGTGCCAGCAGCGTAGGAGGACAGGGGGTCTATGGCTACACCTTC.

The chain links TRBV28 to TRBJ1-5; D is undetermined. Trimming removed 7 bases from V and 7 bases from J, with 5 bases in between. Germline assignment: CDR1 MDHEN and CDR2 SYDVKM. The CDR3 spans 10 residues. This CDR3 reads CASNIQPQHF. The CDR3, as DNA: TGTGCCAGCAACATACAGCCCCAGCATTTT.

This clone was counted a single time. J is TRBJ1-2 and V is TRBV19; TRBD1 aligns across 9 bases. Germline V gene sequence: CDR1 LNHDA, CDR2 SQIVND (reference sequence). This CDR3 contains 14 residues. The V gene end was trimmed by 7 bases and the J gene end by 6 bases; junction bases not matched to a gene: 9. The CDR3 DNA follows: TGTGCCAGTATACCCCCGGGACAGGGCAATGGCTACACCTTC. It encodes CASIPPGQGNGYTF.

V gene TRBV14 combines with J gene TRBJ1-2; tentatively, D is TRBD1 (5 bases). The CDR3 is 15 amino acids. The germline V gene encodes CDR1 SGHDN and CDR2 FVKESK. Trimming stripped 2 bases from V and 4 bases from J, with 14 bases between. CDR3 coding DNA: TGTGCCAGCAGCCAAAGACAGACTTACCTCTATGGCTACACCTTC. This sequence encodes CASSQRQTYLYGYTF.

The chain has TRBV5-5 and TRBJ1-5; 7 positions match TRBD1. With V trimmed by 0 bases and J by 3 bases, 3 bases remained unmatched. Germline values: CDR1 SGHKS, CDR2 YYEKEE (reference sequence). This CDR3 spans 15 amino acids. The CDR3: CASSLAQGDNQPQHF. CDR3 DNA: TGTGCCAGCAGCTTGGCGCAGGGGGACAATCAGCCCCAGCATTTT.

The rearrangement joins TRBV28 to TRBJ2-1, with 14 bases lining up with TRBD2. The CDR3 consists of 14 residues. The germline V gene encodes CDR1 MDHEN and CDR2 SYDVKM. V lost 6 bases, J lost 9 bases, and 4 bases stayed unmatched. The CDR3 DNA reads as TGTGCCAGCAGGACTAGCGGGAGGGCCGTTGAGCAGTTCTTC. This gives the protein CASRTSGRAVEQFF. The variable domain in full, completed from reference TRBV28 and TRBJ2-1, reads DVKVTQSSRYLVKRTGEKVFLECVQDMDHENMFWYRQDPGLGLRLIYFSYDVKMKEKGDIPEGYSVSREKKERFSLILESASTNQTSMYLCASRTSGRAVEQFFGPGTRLTVL.

The V gene is TRBV6-5, the J gene TRBJ1-1; possibly TRBD1 for D (5 bases). This CDR3 spans 15 amino acids. Germline V CDR1 and CDR2: MNHEY, SVGAGI. Between the trimmed V and J ends, which lost 2 bases and 0 bases, there was a span of 10 bases. DNA for the CDR3: TGTGCCAGCAGTTACAGGGGTACCCTGAACACTGAAGCTTTCTTT. It specifies CASSYRGTLNTEAFF.

The V gene is TRBV5-8, the J gene TRBJ2-1; D possibly corresponds to TRBD1 (6 bases). CDR1 is SGHTS, CDR2 YDEGEE, per germline. This CDR3 has 15 amino acids. Trimming stripped 5 bases from V and 10 bases from J, with 22 bases between. This CDR3 reads CASRRGQLYLQEQFF. CDR3 sequence (DNA): TGTGCCAGCAGGCGCGGACAGCTCTACTTGCAAGAGCAGTTCTTC.

The V gene is TRBV18, the J gene TRBJ2-1; TRBD1 matches 9 bases. The CDR3 consists of 14 residues. Germline loops: CDR1 KGHSH, CDR2 LQKENI. With V trimmed by 3 bases and J by 8 bases, 5 bases remained unmatched. The CDR3 nucleotides are TGTGCCAGCTCACCCGGGACAGGGTGGGATGAGCAGTTCTTC. Its translation is CASSPGTGWDEQFF.

V gene TRBV28 combines with J gene TRBJ2-6, with D tentatively TRBD1 (7 bases). V dropped 5 bases and J dropped 2 bases, with 13 bases sitting between them. CDR1 is MDHEN, CDR2 SYDVKM, per germline. There are 16 residues in the CDR3. CDR3 DNA: TGTGCCAGCAGTGTCCCCAGGGGGGCTGGGGCCAACGTCCTGACTTTC. The encoded protein is CASSVPRGAGANVLTF.

V usage is TRBV19 and J usage is TRBJ2-3; TRBD2 aligns across 7 bases. Trimming removed 6 bases from V and 6 bases from J; junction bases left unmatched: 6. CDR3 length equals 13 residues. The V gene's germline CDR1 is LNHDA and CDR2 SQIVND (reference sequence). In DNA, the CDR3 is TGTGCCAGTAGCGGCGGGAGTGGTGATACGCAGTATTTT. It encodes CASSGGSGDTQYF. Together with reference TRBV19 and TRBJ2-3, the CDR3 gives the full variable domain: DGGITQSPKYLFRKEGQNVTLSCEQNLNHDAMYWYRQDPGQGLRLIYYSQIVNDFQKGDIAEGYSVSREKKESFPLTVTSAQKNPTAFYLCASSGGSGDTQYFGPGTRLTVL.

This chain links TRBV6-1 with TRBJ2-1; 10 nucleotides match TRBD1. Unmatched junction bases numbered 9, after V lost 7 bases and J lost 15 bases. This CDR3 comprises 12 residues. CDR1 and CDR2 (germline): MNHNS, SASEGT. Here the CDR3 reads CASKKSRDRGFF. CDR3 coding DNA: TGTGCCAGCAAAAAAAGCCGGGACAGGGGGTTCTTC.

The V call is TRBV2, the J call TRBJ2-7, with 12 bases lining up with TRBD1. Germline values: CDR1 SNHLY, CDR2 FYNNEI. J gave up 7 bases and V 2 bases, and 18 bases lay outside the gene matches. CDR3 size: 19 residues. CDR3 region: CASSEPEGQGAVGVEEQYF. CDR3 nucleotides: TGTGCCAGCAGTGAACCGGAGGGACAGGGGGCAGTGGGGGTTGAGGAGCAGTACTTC.

CDR3 region: CSATSGELFF. DNA for the CDR3: TGCAGCGCGACATCCGGGGAGCTGTTTTTT. The chain joins TRBV29-1 to TRBJ2-2; no definite D call. The V gene lost 7 bases and the J gene lost 6 bases, with 6 bases spanning the gap. This CDR3 is built from 10 residues. The germline CDR1 and CDR2 sequences are SQVTM and ANQGSEA.

V usage is TRBV9 and J usage is TRBJ2-5; 8 nucleotides align to TRBD1. The CDR3 loop spans 14 amino acids. CDR1 is SGDLS and CDR2 is YYNGEE in the germline V gene. V dropped 5 bases and J dropped 4; count of bases not matched to a gene: 7. CDR3 bases: TGTGCCAGCAGTAAAGGGGACAGGCTAGAGACCCAGTACTTC. It yields the protein CASSKGDRLETQYF.